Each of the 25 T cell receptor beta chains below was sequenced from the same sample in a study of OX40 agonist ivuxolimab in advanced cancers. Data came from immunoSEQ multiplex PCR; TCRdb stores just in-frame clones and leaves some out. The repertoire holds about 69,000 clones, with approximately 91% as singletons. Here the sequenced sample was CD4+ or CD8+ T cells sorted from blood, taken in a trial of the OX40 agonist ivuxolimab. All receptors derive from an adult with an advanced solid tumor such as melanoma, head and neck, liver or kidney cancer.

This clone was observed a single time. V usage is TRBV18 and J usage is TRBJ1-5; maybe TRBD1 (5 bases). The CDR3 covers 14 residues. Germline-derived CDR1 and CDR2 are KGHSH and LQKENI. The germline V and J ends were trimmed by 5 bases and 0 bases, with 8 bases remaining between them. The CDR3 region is CASSATDSNQPQHF. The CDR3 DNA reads TGTGCCAGCTCAGCGACAGATAGCAATCAGCCCCAGCATTTT.

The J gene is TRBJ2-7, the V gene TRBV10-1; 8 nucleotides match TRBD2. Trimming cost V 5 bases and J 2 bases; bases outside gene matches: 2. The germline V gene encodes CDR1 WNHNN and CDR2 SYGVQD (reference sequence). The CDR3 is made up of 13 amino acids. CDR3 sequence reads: CASSSSGTYEQYF. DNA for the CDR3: TGCGCCAGCAGTAGTAGCGGGACCTACGAGCAGTACTTC.

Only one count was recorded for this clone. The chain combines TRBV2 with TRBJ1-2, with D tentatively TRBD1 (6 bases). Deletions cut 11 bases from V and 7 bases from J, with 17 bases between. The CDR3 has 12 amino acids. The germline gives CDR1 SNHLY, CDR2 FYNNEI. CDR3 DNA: TGTGCCGGAAGGGGGACGGGAGGTGGCTACACCTTC. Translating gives CAGRGTGGGYTF.

This CDR3 is CASSEGTSGMGTGELFF. The CDR3 nucleotides are TGTGCCAGCAGTGAAGGGACTAGCGGGATGGGAACCGGGGAGCTGTTTTTT. This chain uses TRBV6-1 with TRBJ2-2, with 12 bases lining up with TRBD2. The germline CDR1 and CDR2 sequences are MNHNS and SASEGT. This CDR3 spans 17 amino acids. The V and J ends lost 1 base and 5 bases, in that order; junction bases with no gene match: 5.

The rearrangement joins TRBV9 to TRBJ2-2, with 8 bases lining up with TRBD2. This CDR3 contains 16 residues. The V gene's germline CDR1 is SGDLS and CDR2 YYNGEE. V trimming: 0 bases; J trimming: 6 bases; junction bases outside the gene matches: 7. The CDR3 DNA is TGTGCCAGCAGCGTAGCTGTCGGGAGGGCCTCCGGGGAGCTGTTTTTT. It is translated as CASSVAVGRASGELFF.

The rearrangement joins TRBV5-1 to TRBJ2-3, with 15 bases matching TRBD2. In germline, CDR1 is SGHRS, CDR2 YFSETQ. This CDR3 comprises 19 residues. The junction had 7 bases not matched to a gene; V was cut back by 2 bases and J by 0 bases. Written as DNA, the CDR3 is TGCGCCAGCAGCTTCGGACTAGCGGGAGGGAAACCTAGCACAGATACGCAGTATTTT. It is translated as CASSFGLAGGKPSTDTQYF.

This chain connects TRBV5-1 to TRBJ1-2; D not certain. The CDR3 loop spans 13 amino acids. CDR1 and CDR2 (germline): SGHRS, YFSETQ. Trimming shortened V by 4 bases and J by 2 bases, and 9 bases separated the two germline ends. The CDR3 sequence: CASSPSVNYGYTF. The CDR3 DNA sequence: TGCGCCAGCAGCCCTTCAGTAAACTATGGCTACACCTTC. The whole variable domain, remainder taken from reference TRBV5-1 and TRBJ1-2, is KAGVTQTPRYLIKTRGQQVTLSCSPISGHRSVSWYQQTPGQGLQFLFEYFSETQRNKGNFPGRFSGRQFSNSRSEMNVSTLELGDSALYLCASSPSVNYGYTFGSGTRLTVV.

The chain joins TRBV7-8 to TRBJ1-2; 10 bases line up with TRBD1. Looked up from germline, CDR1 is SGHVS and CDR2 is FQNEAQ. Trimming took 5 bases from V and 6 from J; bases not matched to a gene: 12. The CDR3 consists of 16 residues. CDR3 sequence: CASSNRDRGRSDGYTF. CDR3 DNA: TGTGCCAGCAGCAACCGAGACAGGGGGCGTTCTGATGGCTACACCTTC.

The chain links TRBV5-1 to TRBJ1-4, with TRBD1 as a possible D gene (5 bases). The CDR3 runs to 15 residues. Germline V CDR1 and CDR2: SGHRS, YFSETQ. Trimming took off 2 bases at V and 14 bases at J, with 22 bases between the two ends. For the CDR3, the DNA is TGCGCCAGCAGCTTCCTGGGGGGTTTAGGAGGGAGGCTGTTTTTT. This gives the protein CASSFLGGLGGRLFF.

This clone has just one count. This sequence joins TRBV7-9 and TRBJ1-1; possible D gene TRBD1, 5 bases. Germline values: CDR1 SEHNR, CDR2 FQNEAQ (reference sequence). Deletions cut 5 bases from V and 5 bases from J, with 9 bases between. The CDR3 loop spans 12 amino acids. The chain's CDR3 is CASSPPGTEAFF. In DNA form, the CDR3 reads TGTGCCAGCAGCCCCCCAGGGACTGAAGCTTTCTTT.

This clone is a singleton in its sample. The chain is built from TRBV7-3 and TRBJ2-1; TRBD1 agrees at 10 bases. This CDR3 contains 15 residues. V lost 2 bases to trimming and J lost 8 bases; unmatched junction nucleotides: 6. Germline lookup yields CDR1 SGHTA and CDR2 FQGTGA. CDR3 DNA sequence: TGTGCCAGCAGCTTAGGGGGACAGGGGTTCGATGAGCAGTTCTTC. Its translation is CASSLGGQGFDEQFF.

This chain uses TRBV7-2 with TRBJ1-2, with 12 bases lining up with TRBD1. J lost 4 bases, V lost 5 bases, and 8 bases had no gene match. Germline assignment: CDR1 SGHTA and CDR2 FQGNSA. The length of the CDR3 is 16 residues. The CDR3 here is CASSLGQGAQGYGYTF. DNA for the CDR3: TGTGCCAGCAGCCTGGGACAGGGGGCGCAAGGCTATGGCTACACCTTC.

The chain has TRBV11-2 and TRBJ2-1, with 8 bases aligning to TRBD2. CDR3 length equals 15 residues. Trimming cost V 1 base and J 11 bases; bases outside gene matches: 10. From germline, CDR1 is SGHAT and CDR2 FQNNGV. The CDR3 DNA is TGTGCCAGCAGCTTAGCGGGAGGGGGTACAATGAAGCAGTTCTTC. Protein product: CASSLAGGGTMKQFF. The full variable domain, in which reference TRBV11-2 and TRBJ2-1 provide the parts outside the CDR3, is EAGVAQSPRYKIIEKRQSVAFWCNPISGHATLYWYQQILGQGPKLLIQFQNNGVVDDSQLPKDRFSAERLKGVDSTLKIQPAKLEDSAVYLCASSLAGGGTMKQFFGPGTRLTVL.

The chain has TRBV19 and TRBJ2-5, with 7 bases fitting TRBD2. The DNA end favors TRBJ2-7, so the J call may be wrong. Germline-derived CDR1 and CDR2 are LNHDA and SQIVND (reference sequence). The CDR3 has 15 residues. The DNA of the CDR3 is TGTGCCAGTAGTCGGTTGCGGGAGAGCTCCTACGAGCAGTACTTC. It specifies CASSRLRESSYEQYF.

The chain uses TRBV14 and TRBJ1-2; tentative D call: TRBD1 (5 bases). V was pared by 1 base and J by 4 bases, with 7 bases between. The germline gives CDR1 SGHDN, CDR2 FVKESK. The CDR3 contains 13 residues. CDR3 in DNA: TGTGCCAGCAGCCAAGTGGGACCCTATGGCTACACCTTC. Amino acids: CASSQVGPYGYTF.

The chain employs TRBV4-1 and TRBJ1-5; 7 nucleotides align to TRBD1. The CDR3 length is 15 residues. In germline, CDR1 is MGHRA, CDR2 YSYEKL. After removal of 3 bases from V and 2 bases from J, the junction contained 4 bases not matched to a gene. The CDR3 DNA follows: TGCGCCAGCAGCCAGACGGACAGGCGCAATCAGCCCCAGCATTTT. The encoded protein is CASSQTDRRNQPQHF.

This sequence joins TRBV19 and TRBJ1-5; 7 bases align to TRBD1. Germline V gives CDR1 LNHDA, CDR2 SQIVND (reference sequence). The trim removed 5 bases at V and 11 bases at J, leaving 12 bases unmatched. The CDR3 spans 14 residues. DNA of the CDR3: TGTGCCAGTAGTCCCGGGACAGTCAGTGAAGCCCAGCATTTT. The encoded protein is CASSPGTVSEAQHF.

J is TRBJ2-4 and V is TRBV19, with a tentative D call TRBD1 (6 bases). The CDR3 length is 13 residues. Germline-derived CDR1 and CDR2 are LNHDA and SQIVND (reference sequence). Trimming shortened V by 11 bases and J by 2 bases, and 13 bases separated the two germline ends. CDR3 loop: CAPEGTTKNIQYF. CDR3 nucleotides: TGTGCCCCTGAGGGGACAACCAAAAACATTCAGTACTTC.

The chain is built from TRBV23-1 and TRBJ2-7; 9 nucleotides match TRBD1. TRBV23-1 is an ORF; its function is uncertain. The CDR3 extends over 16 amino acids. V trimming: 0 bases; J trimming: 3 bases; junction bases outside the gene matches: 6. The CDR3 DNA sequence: TGCGCCAGCAGTCAATCCCACCGGGACAGGGACTACGAGCAGTACTTC. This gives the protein CASSQSHRDRDYEQYF.

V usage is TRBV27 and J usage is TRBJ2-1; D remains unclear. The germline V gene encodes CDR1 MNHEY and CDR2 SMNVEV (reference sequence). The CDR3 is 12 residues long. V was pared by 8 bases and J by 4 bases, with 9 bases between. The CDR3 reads CASWLVYNEQFF. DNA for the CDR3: TGTGCCAGCTGGTTGGTGTACAATGAGCAGTTCTTC.

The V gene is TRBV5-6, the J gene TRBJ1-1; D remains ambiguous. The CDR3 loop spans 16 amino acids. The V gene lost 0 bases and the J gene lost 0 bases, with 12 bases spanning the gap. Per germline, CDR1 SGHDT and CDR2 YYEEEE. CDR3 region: CASSLGDTNMNTEAFF. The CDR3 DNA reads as TGTGCCAGCAGCTTGGGAGACACAAATATGAACACTGAAGCTTTCTTT.

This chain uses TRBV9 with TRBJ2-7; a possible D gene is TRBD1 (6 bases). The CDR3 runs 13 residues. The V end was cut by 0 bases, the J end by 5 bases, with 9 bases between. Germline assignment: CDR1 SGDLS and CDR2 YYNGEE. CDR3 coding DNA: TGTGCCAGCAGCGTAGGTTCAGGGGACGAGCAGTACTTC. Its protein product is CASSVGSGDEQYF.

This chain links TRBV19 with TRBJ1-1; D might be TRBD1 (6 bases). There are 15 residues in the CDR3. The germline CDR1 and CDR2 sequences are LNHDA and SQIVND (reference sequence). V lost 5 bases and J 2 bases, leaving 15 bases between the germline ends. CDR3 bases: TGTGCCAGTAGTCCCCCCCGGACAGTAAACACTGAAGCTTTCTTT. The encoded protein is CASSPPRTVNTEAFF.

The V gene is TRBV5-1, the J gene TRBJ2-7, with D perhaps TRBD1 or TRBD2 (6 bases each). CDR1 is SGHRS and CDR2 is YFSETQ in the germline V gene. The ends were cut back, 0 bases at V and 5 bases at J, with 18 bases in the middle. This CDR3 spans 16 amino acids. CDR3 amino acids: CASSLAEGIGGHEQYF. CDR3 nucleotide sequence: TGCGCCAGCAGCTTGGCAGAAGGAATCGGGGGCCACGAGCAGTACTTC.

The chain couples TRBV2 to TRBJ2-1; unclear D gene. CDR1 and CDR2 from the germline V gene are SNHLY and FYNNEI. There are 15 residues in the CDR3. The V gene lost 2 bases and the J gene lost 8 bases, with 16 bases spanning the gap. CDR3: CASSESLKLSYEQFF. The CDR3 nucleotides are TGTGCCAGCAGTGAAAGTTTAAAGCTGAGCTATGAGCAGTTCTTC.